These T cell receptor beta chains were read from a single sample in a study of PD-1 blockade in classical Hodgkin lymphoma. The table came from immunoSEQ multiplex PCR; TCRdb's copy has only in-frame clones and leaves some out. The sample records 31,000 or so clones, 80% to 90% being singletons. The input for sequencing was CD4+ T cells from blood, taken before the fourth cycle of nivolumab. The receptors were gathered from a human donor with classical Hodgkin lymphoma. CDR3s include the opening cysteine and the closing phenylalanine or tryptophan. D genes are given only for firm matches. A clone size is listed for some rows: how often the clone was seen (once, few, many), or a class if it is expanded.

J | V | size | D | DNA | CDR3
TRBJ1-1 | TRBV6-5 | . | . | TGTGCCAGCAGTTACCGGACAGTGAACACTGAAGCTTTCTTT | CASSYRTVNTEAFF
TRBJ1-2 | TRBV30 | . | . | TGTGCCTGGAGTGCAGGCGGGTATGGCTACACCTTC | CAWSAGGYGYTF
TRBJ2-7 | TRBV9 | . | . | TGTGCCAGCAGCGTAGAGGGTAAGGGCTACGAGCAGTACTTC | CASSVEGKGYEQYF
TRBJ2-7 | TRBV7-9 | few | . | TGTGCCAGCAGTTTAGGGTACGCCTACGAGCAGTACTTC | CASSLGYAYEQYF
TRBJ2-1 | TRBV11-2 | . | . | TGTGCCAGCAGCTTAGTGTTCCGTTCTGAGCAGTTCTTC | CASSLVFRSEQFF
TRBJ2-7 | TRBV7-6 | . | TRBD1 | TGTGCCAGCAGCTTTGGGGACAGCTCCTACGAGCAGTACTTC | CASSFGDSSYEQYF
TRBJ2-1 | TRBV5-1 | . | . | TGCGCCAGCAGCTCCCTCGGGGGAAACAATGAGCAGTTCTTC | CASSSLGGNNEQFF
TRBJ2-1 | TRBV12-5 | . | TRBD2 | TGTGCTAGTAGCGGGAGATTACATGAGCAGTTCTTC | CASSGRLHEQFF
TRBJ2-7 | TRBV6-1 | . | . | TGTGCCAGCAGTGTGGAGACAGTCTCCTACGAGCAGTACTTC | CASSVETVSYEQYF
TRBJ1-4 | TRBV30 | . | . | TGTGCCTGGAGTGTATTCAGGGCAAGTGAAAAACTGTTTTTT | CAWSVFRASEKLFF
TRBJ2-5 | TRBV7-2 | . | . | TGTGCCAGCAGCTGGGGGGCAGGGGAAGAGACCCAGTACTTC | CASSWGAGEETQYF
TRBJ1-6 | TRBV5-1 | . | . | TGCGCCAGCAGCTCGAGGACAAGCTCCTATAATTCACCCCTCCACTTT | CASSSRTSSYNSPLHF
TRBJ1-6 | TRBV6-5 | . | . | TGTGCCAGCAGTTACTCACGGGGTAAGGGTTCACCCCTCCACTTT | CASSYSRGKGSPLHF
TRBJ1-3 | TRBV7-2 | . | . | TGTGCCAGCAGCTTAGCGCTGGTCAGCACCCGAAACACCATATATTTT | CASSLALVSTRNTIYF
TRBJ1-2 | TRBV19 | . | . | TGTGCCAGTAGTAACACAGATACTTATGGCTACACCTTC | CASSNTDTYGYTF
TRBJ2-7 | TRBV30 | . | . | TGTGCCTGGAGCCGGCGGGTTACCTACGAGCAGTACTTC | CAWSRRVTYEQYF
TRBJ1-2 | TRBV14 | few | . | TGTGCCAGCAGCCAAGGTGAGGGAGGCTATGGCTACACCTTC | CASSQGEGGYGYTF
TRBJ2-1 | TRBV10-3 | . | TRBD1 | TGTGCCATCAGTGAGGGGACAGGGGGTTATGAGCAGTTCTTC | CAISEGTGGYEQFF
TRBJ1-4 | TRBV5-4 | . | . | TGTGCCAGCAGCTTGACACTCGGGGAAAAACTGTTTTTT | CASSLTLGEKLFF
TRBJ1-3 | TRBV12-1 | . | . | TGTGCCAGCAGCTGGGGAGACAGCTCTGGAAACACCATATATTTT | CASSWGDSSGNTIYF
TRBJ2-7 | TRBV20-1 | . | . | TGCAGTGAGACAGACTACGAGCAGTACTTC | CSETDYEQYF
TRBJ2-1 | TRBV18 | . | TRBD2 | TGTGCCAGCTCACCAGTAGCGGGGGGGCTAAATGAGCAGTTCTTC | CASSPVAGGLNEQFF
TRBJ2-2 | TRBV11-3 | few | . | TGTGCCAGCAGCCAAGGGACCGCGAACACCGGGGAGCTGTTTTTT | CASSQGTANTGELFF
TRBJ1-2 | TRBV19 | . | . | TGTGCCAGTAGTATTGGACACCTGCGAAATGGCTACACCTTC | CASSIGHLRNGYTF
TRBJ2-5 | TRBV15 | . | TRBD2 | TGTGCCACCAGCAGCCGGAGGCGGGGGGAGACCCAGTACTTC | CATSSRRRGETQYF
TRBJ1-5 | TRBV7-9 | . | . | TGTGCCAGCAGCATTGGGTTTCAGCCCCAGCATTTT | CASSIGFQPQHF
TRBJ2-2 | TRBV18 | . | . | TGTGCCAGCTCAAGGACCCCTACAAACACCGGGGAGCTGTTTTTT | CASSRTPTNTGELFF
TRBJ1-1 | TRBV29-1 | . | . | TGCAGCGTTGATATTGGGATGAACACTGAAGCTTTCTTT | CSVDIGMNTEAFF
TRBJ2-3 | TRBV5-6 | . | . | TGTGCCAGCAGCACAGGGACAAGTACAGATACGCAGTATTTT | CASSTGTSTDTQYF
TRBJ2-1 | TRBV9 | . | . | TGTGCCAGCAGCGTAGGGCAGTCTCGGGGCAATGAGCAGTTCTTC | CASSVGQSRGNEQFF
TRBJ1-4 | TRBV29-1 | . | . | TGCAGCGTTGCCCCGACAGGCGAAAAACTGTTTTTT | CSVAPTGEKLFF
TRBJ2-5 | TRBV7-9 | . | . | TGTGCCAGCAGCTTAAATTGGACCCCAGAGACCCAGTACTTC | CASSLNWTPETQYF
TRBJ1-6 | TRBV18 | . | . | TGTGCCAGCTCAACGGGGGAATCACCCCTCCACTTT | CASSTGESPLHF
TRBJ1-6 | TRBV18 | few | TRBD1 | TGTGCCAGCTCACCTACAGGGGGCGCGACCACCCTCCACTTT | CASSPTGGATTLHF
TRBJ1-2 | TRBV5-3 | . | . | TGTGCCAGCAGCTTTACAGGAAACCTATATGGCTACACCTTC | CASSFTGNLYGYTF
TRBJ2-1 | TRBV19 | . | . | TGTGCCAGTAGTATAGATTACAGTAGTAATGAGCAGTTCTTC | CASSIDYSSNEQFF
TRBJ2-1 | TRBV30 | . | . | TGTGCCTGGAGTGTTGACAGCTACAATGAGCAGTTCTTC | CAWSVDSYNEQFF
TRBJ2-7 | TRBV14 | . | . | TGTGCCAGCAGCCAAGAAGGGTGGCCAGTTAACTACGAGCAGTACTTC | CASSQEGWPVNYEQYF
TRBJ2-2 | TRBV11-3 | . | . | TGTGCCAGCAGCCCCCCGACAGGATCTACCGGGGAGCTGTTTTTT | CASSPPTGSTGELFF
TRBJ1-5 | TRBV15 | once | TRBD1 | TGTGCCACCAGCAGAGATCGGGGGGACAGTACTGGGCCCCAGCATTTT | CATSRDRGDSTGPQHF
TRBJ2-5 | TRBV27 | . | TRBD1 | TGTGCCAGCAGCTACAGGGGGCGCCCAGAGACCCAGTACTTC | CASSYRGRPETQYF
TRBJ2-7 | TRBV30 | . | . | TGTGCCTGGAGCGTGACAGGCTACGAGCAGTACTTC | CAWSVTGYEQYF
TRBJ1-5 | TRBV11-2 | few | . | TGTGCCAGCAGCTTAGGGGTAGGGAGCGGTCAGCCCCAGCATTTT | CASSLGVGSGQPQHF
TRBJ1-4 | TRBV19 | . | TRBD1 | TGTGCCAGTAGTATGCCGGACAGGGGTGGAAAACTGTTTTTT | CASSMPDRGGKLFF
TRBJ2-1 | TRBV5-8 | . | . | TGTGCCAGCAGCCGGTTGTTAGGGACCATTACCTACAATGAGCAGTTCTTC | CASSRLLGTITYNEQFF
TRBJ2-5 | TRBV21-1 | . | . | TGTGCCAGCTGTCCGGGGGTAGAGACCCAGTACTTC | CASCPGVETQYF
TRBJ1-1 | TRBV30 | . | . | TGTGCCTGGAGTCCCGGGACAAATACTGAAGCTTTCTTT | CAWSPGTNTEAFF
TRBJ2-1 | TRBV5-5 | . | . | TGTGCCAGCAGGTTCACTGGTGAGCAGTTCTTC | CASRFTGEQFF
TRBJ1-4 | TRBV7-9 | few | . | TGTGCCAGCAGGTATGAAAAACTGTTTTTT | CASRYEKLFF
TRBJ1-3 | TRBV9 | . | . | TGTGCCAGCAGCGTAGCCCCGCTACAAGTAACCGGAAACACCATATATTTT | CASSVAPLQVTGNTIYF
TRBJ1-6 | TRBV6-5 | . | . | TGTGCCAGCAGTTACGGAAATTCACCCCTCCACTTT | CASSYGNSPLHF
TRBJ1-2 | TRBV2 | . | . | TGTGCCAGCAGAGACCGGGACGTCAACTATGGCTACACCTTC | CASRDRDVNYGYTF
TRBJ2-1 | TRBV15 | . | . | TGTGCCACCAGCGGCTTCAATGAGCAGTTCTTC | CATSGFNEQFF